This T cell receptor (beta chain) was sequenced in a study of siplizumab effects on memory and regulatory T cells. Whole-study results and caveats: The study did not confirm that proliferating Tregs from siplizumab cultures were suppressive. A mean of around 69% of mappable alloreactive CD4+ clones were Treg-derived with siplizumab, compared with 25% to 30% in controls. Naive T cells were seemingly more diverse than memory cells, and major contributions to the alloresponse seemed to be made by them.

Concerning this clone itself: Its antigen remains unknown.

V shed 4 bases and J shed 5 bases, with 8 bases lying between them. Germline V gene data show CDR1 as MNHEY and CDR2 as SVGAGI. The CDR3 has 12 amino acids. Assaying covered roughly 92,000 TCR templates per sample. The assay was immunoSEQ multiplex PCR, and TCRdb's table has in-frame clones only and misses some. The sample lists about 120,000 clones; roughly 94% were seen once. This sequence joins TRBV6-5 and TRBJ1-1; unclear D gene. The sequence was collected from a human donor in good health. Sequencing was carried out using non-Treg CD4+ T cells sorted from blood. The CDR3 region is CASSSAVTEAFF. Here the CDR3 DNA reads TGTGCCAGCAGTTCCGCCGTTACTGAAGCTTTCTTT.